Shown below are 29 T cell receptor beta chains from a single sample sequenced in a study of cytomegalovirus exposure and HLA in healthy donors. This PCR relied on a set of 60 Vbeta primers and 13 Jbeta primers. Only in-frame clones appear in the TCRdb table, and some are missing; sequencing was by immunoSEQ multiplex PCR. Here the sample spans some 160,000 clones, around 80% being singletons. The specimen was PBMCs. All receptors derive from a man aged 35-49 years in good health and CMV-seronegative.

V gene TRBV19 combines with J gene TRBJ1-5; D possibly corresponds to TRBD1 (6 bases). V lost 0 bases to trimming and J lost 1 base, with 7 bases between them. Germline CDR1 and CDR2: LNHDA and SQIVND (reference sequence). This CDR3 spans 15 amino acids. This CDR3 reads CASSIEQGSNQPQHF. DNA for the CDR3: TGTGCCAGTAGTATAGAACAGGGCAGCAATCAGCCCCAGCATTTT.

J is TRBJ1-1 and V is TRBV10-3; D might be TRBD1 (5 bases). In germline, CDR1 is ENHRY, CDR2 SYGVKD. The V gene lost 4 bases and the J gene lost 3 bases, with 15 bases spanning the gap. The CDR3 runs 15 residues. The CDR3 nucleotides are TGTGCCATCAGTGCAGAGGGGCGCGGGGACACTGAAGCTTTCTTT. Translating it yields CAISAEGRGDTEAFF.

The chain recombines TRBV7-7 with TRBJ2-6; D remains ambiguous. The V end was cut by 4 bases, the J end by 0 bases, with 7 bases between. Germline assignment: CDR1 SSHAT and CDR2 FNYEAQ (reference sequence). The CDR3 has 15 amino acids. The CDR3 spells CASSSDTSGANVLTF. CDR3 DNA: TGTGCCAGCAGCTCCGACACCTCTGGGGCCAACGTCCTGACTTTC.

This clone was picked up a small number of times. The chain uses TRBV11-2 and TRBJ2-2, with TRBD1 identical over 8 bases. The J segment lost 1 base and the V segment lost 1 base, leaving 2 bases of the junction unmatched. CDR3 size: 16 residues. The V gene's germline CDR1 is SGHAT and CDR2 FQNNGV. The CDR3 DNA reads TGTGCCAGCAGCTTAGGGGGGACAGGGAACACCGGGGAGCTGTTTTTT. It is translated as CASSLGGTGNTGELFF.

The chain uses TRBV9 and TRBJ2-3; 7 bases line up with TRBD2. CDR1 SGDLS and CDR2 YYNGEE come from the germline V gene. V lost 1 base, J lost 4 bases, and 9 bases stayed unmatched. The CDR3 runs to 16 residues. This CDR3 reads CASSVRGDPGADTQYF. DNA of the CDR3: TGTGCCAGCAGCGTACGGGGGGACCCTGGGGCAGATACGCAGTATTTT. The complete variable domain, with remaining parts taken from reference TRBV9 and TRBJ2-3, reads DSGVTQTPKHLITATGQRVTLRCSPRSGDLSVYWYQQSLDQGLQFLIQYYNGEERAKGNILERFSAQQFPDLHSELNLSSLELGDSALYFCASSVRGDPGADTQYFGPGTRLTVL.

The J gene is TRBJ2-2, the V gene TRBV5-4; TRBD2 matches at 8 bases. V lost 1 base to trimming and J lost 3 bases; unmatched junction nucleotides: 5. This CDR3 is 16 amino acids long. The germline CDR1 and CDR2 sequences are SGHNT and YYREEE (reference sequence). The CDR3 sequence is CASSLNGRADTGELFF. CDR3 nucleotide sequence: TGTGCCAGCAGCTTGAACGGGAGGGCCGACACCGGGGAGCTGTTTTTT.

The chain is built from TRBV19 and TRBJ2-5; 9 nucleotides align to TRBD2. V dropped 3 bases and J dropped 5; count of bases not matched to a gene: 13. Germline V gives CDR1 LNHDA, CDR2 SQIVND (reference sequence). The CDR3 length is 17 residues. The CDR3 region is CASSIKFGAGGRETQYF. The CDR3 nucleotides read TGTGCCAGTAGTATTAAGTTTGGAGCGGGAGGTCGGGAGACCCAGTACTTC.

In DNA, the CDR3 is TGTGCCTGCAACGACGTAGGGGACAGCTCTGGAAACACCATATATTTT. It translates to CACNDVGDSSGNTIYF. The chain is built from TRBV30 and TRBJ1-3; TRBD1 matches 7 bases. Germline lookup yields CDR1 GTSNPN and CDR2 SVGIG (reference sequence). The CDR3 contains 16 residues. J gave up 0 bases and V 6 bases, and 11 bases lay outside the gene matches.

This clone has a handful of counts. The rearrangement uses TRBV7-2 and TRBJ1-1; D is ambiguous. The CDR3 sequence is 13 residues long. V lost 5 bases and J 7 bases, leaving 14 bases between the germline ends. Germline CDR1 and CDR2: SGHTA and FQGNSA. In DNA, the CDR3 is TGTGCCAGCAGCAACCCATCTAGAAATGAAGCTTTCTTT. As protein: CASSNPSRNEAFF.

The genes are TRBV29-1 and TRBJ1-1, with D uncertain. Germline loops: CDR1 SQVTM, CDR2 ANQGSEA. With 7 bases removed from V and 4 bases from J, the gap between germline ends came to 10 bases. This CDR3 is built from 11 residues. CDR3 amino acids: CSGNSGTEAFF. For the CDR3, the DNA is TGCAGCGGAAACTCGGGCACTGAAGCTTTCTTT.

The gene calls are TRBV5-1 and TRBJ1-1; TRBD1 agrees at 7 bases. The CDR3 contains 13 residues. V lost 2 bases, J lost 6 bases, and 4 bases stayed unmatched. Germline V gene sequence: CDR1 SGHRS, CDR2 YFSETQ. CDR3 bases: TGCGCCAGCAGCTTCGACAGGGCTGCTGAAGCTTTCTTT. This sequence encodes CASSFDRAAEAFF.

This chain uses TRBV12-5 with TRBJ2-3; TRBD1 aligns across 9 bases. The CDR3 runs 14 residues. The ends lost 6 bases at V and 4 bases at J; junction bases unmatched: 5. CDR1 is LGHNT and CDR2 is FRNRAP in the germline V gene. The CDR3 bases are TGTGCTAGTGGCTCGGGACAGGGTTCAGATACGCAGTATTTT. Its translation: CASGSGQGSDTQYF. Complete variable domain (other parts from reference TRBV12-5 and TRBJ2-3): DARVTQTPRHKVTEMGQEVTMRCQPILGHNTVFWYRQTMMQGLELLAYFRNRAPLDDSGMPKDRFSAEMPDATLATLKIQPSEPRDSAVYFCASGSGQGSDTQYFGPGTRLTVL.

This clone was picked up one time. The V call is TRBV6-5, the J call TRBJ2-3; 8 bases match TRBD2. From germline, CDR1 is MNHEY and CDR2 SVGAGI. The CDR3 is 13 residues long. Germline trimming cut 6 bases from V and 6 bases from J; bases unmatched to any gene: 5. CDR3 sequence: CASRAGRDDTQYF. The DNA for the CDR3 is TGTGCCAGCAGGGCCGGGAGGGATGATACGCAGTATTTT.

The chain employs TRBV5-4 and TRBJ2-7; D not certain. V lost 1 base and J lost 7, with 9 bases in between. The CDR3 has 12 residues. Germline CDR1 SGHNT, CDR2 YYREEE (reference sequence). DNA for the CDR3: TGTGCCAGCAGCTTGCCCTTTTCGGAGCAGTACTTC. It specifies CASSLPFSEQYF.

CDR3 in DNA: TGCAGCGTTTATATCTTTGGGACAGGGGGAGGCGAGCAGTACTTC. Its translation: CSVYIFGTGGGEQYF. The genes are TRBV29-1 and TRBJ2-7; 11 bases line up with TRBD1. Germline values: CDR1 SQVTM, CDR2 ANQGSEA. The V segment lost 5 bases and the J segment 6 bases; nucleotides outside the gene matches: 12. The CDR3 is 15 amino acids.

This clone has only one observation. The chain employs TRBV18 and TRBJ1-4; D remains unclear. CDR1 is KGHSH, CDR2 LQKENI, per germline. With 3 bases removed from V and 0 bases from J, the gap between germline ends came to 8 bases. The CDR3 has 15 amino acids. CDR3 in amino acids: CASSPGVATNEKLFF. DNA for the CDR3: TGTGCCAGCTCACCCGGGGTTGCAACTAATGAAAAACTGTTTTTT.

This chain links TRBV5-1 with TRBJ1-1, with D perhaps matching TRBD1 (5 bases). This CDR3 is built from 14 residues. V lost 3 bases and J lost 2, with 11 bases in between. Per the germline V gene, CDR1 is SGHRS and CDR2 is YFSETQ. CDR3 nucleotide sequence: TGCGCCAGCAGCTCGGGGGGGGGAAACACTGAAGCTTTCTTT. It codes for CASSSGGGNTEAFF.

This clone was seen a handful of times. The chain joins TRBV4-3 to TRBJ2-2; TRBD2 might be the D (5 bases). V shed 0 bases and J shed 5 bases, with 16 bases lying between them. There are 17 residues in the CDR3. Germline V gene sequence: CDR1 LGHNA, CDR2 YSLEER. The CDR3 protein is CASSQDRGDTLTGELFF. CDR3 sequence (DNA): TGCGCCAGCAGCCAAGATCGGGGTGACACGTTAACCGGGGAGCTGTTTTTT.

This clone was recorded only once. The chain joins TRBV5-4 to TRBJ1-1; 7 bases map to TRBD1. Germline trimming cut 4 bases from V and 1 base from J; bases unmatched to any gene: 7. Germline CDR1 is SGHNT and CDR2 is YYREEE (reference sequence). The CDR3 has 15 residues. DNA of the CDR3: TGTGCCAGCAGCCCTGGGGGACAGCCGAACACTGAAGCTTTCTTT. Translating it yields CASSPGGQPNTEAFF.

This clone was observed a few times. The V call is TRBV9, the J call TRBJ1-5, with 7 bases matching TRBD1. The length of the CDR3 is 14 residues. V lost 2 bases, J lost 3 bases, and 2 bases stayed unmatched. Germline V gene lookup returns CDR1 SGDLS and CDR2 YYNGEE. CDR3 DNA: TGTGCCAGCAGCGTCGGACAGGCCAATCAGCCCCAGCATTTT. Its translation is CASSVGQANQPQHF.

The rearrangement joins TRBV28 to TRBJ2-7; 9 bases map to TRBD1. Trimming at V came to 3 bases and at J to 3 bases, leaving 6 bases not matched to a gene. Germline V gene data show CDR1 as MDHEN and CDR2 as SYDVKM. CDR3 length equals 15 residues. In DNA, the CDR3 is TGTGCCAGCAGTTTCCCTGACAGGGGGGTCTACGAGCAGTACTTC. Its translation is CASSFPDRGVYEQYF. The complete variable domain, with remaining parts taken from reference TRBV28 and TRBJ2-7, reads DVKVTQSSRYLVKRTGEKVFLECVQDMDHENMFWYRQDPGLGLRLIYFSYDVKMKEKGDIPEGYSVSREKKERFSLILESASTNQTSMYLCASSFPDRGVYEQYFGPGTRLTVT.

J is TRBJ2-2 and V is TRBV9; D is undetermined. CDR1 is SGDLS and CDR2 is YYNGEE in the germline V gene. This CDR3 contains 15 residues. The V end lost 0 bases, the J end lost 4 bases, and 10 bases lay between the germline ends. The CDR3: CASSVEPSGTGELFF. For the CDR3, the DNA is TGTGCCAGCAGCGTAGAACCTTCGGGCACCGGGGAGCTGTTTTTT.

The table lists this clone with a few counts. The chain joins TRBV9 to TRBJ1-3; D might be TRBD1 (5 bases). Germline CDR1 is SGDLS and CDR2 is YYNGEE. Between the trimmed V and J ends, which lost 2 bases and 3 bases, there was a span of 12 bases. CDR3 length equals 15 residues. In nucleotides, the CDR3 is TGTGCCAGCAGCGTTGGGGCACAGGATGGAAACACCATATATTTT. Protein sequence: CASSVGAQDGNTIYF.

This clone was seen a handful of times. The V call is TRBV30, the J call TRBJ2-7, with D possibly matching TRBD2 (5 bases). The CDR3 is 13 amino acids. The V gene's germline CDR1 is GTSNPN and CDR2 SVGIG (reference sequence). V lost 1 base and J lost 3, with 10 bases in between. This chain's CDR3 is CAWSAGFDYEQYF. The CDR3 DNA reads as TGTGCCTGGAGTGCGGGGTTCGACTACGAGCAGTACTTC.

This sequence joins TRBV4-1 and TRBJ2-7; 7 nucleotides line up with TRBD2. Germline V lookup: CDR1 MGHRA, CDR2 YSYEKL. J was trimmed by 4 bases and V by 2 bases; bases with no gene match: 8. The CDR3 contains 15 residues. The CDR3 coding sequence is TGCGCCAGCAGCCAATCTGGTACGGGGGGTTACGAGCAGTACTTC. It translates to CASSQSGTGGYEQYF.

The chain couples TRBV6-1 to TRBJ2-3; weak D call: TRBD2 (6 bases). The CDR3 covers 11 residues. Germline V gives CDR1 MNHNS, CDR2 SASEGT. V was cut by 6 bases and J by 6 bases, with 7 bases left in between. CDR3 residues: CASREGDTQYF. CDR3 DNA sequence: TGTGCCAGCAGGGAGGGGGATACGCAGTATTTT.

The chain joins TRBV6-1 to TRBJ2-1; D might be TRBD2 (5 bases). The V end was cut by 10 bases, the J end by 6 bases, with 22 bases between. This CDR3 region has 15 residues. Looked up from germline, CDR1 is MNHNS and CDR2 is SASEGT. The CDR3 reads CATGSRAARSNEQFF. CDR3 sequence (DNA): TGTGCCACGGGGAGCCGGGCCGCTAGAAGCAATGAGCAGTTCTTC.

J is TRBJ2-7 and V is TRBV21-1; whether TRBD2, the table's D call, matches the DNA was not checked. TRBV21-1 is annotated as a pseudogene. This CDR3 comprises 15 residues. The CDR3 coding sequence is TGTGCCAGCGCTTTTCTGGGGGGGGGCTCCTACGAGCAGTACTTC. Translation: CASAFLGGGSYEQYF.

V gene TRBV5-5 combines with J gene TRBJ1-4, with TRBD1 matching over 8 bases. CDR3 length: 15 amino acids. V was pared by 4 bases and J by 8 bases, with 10 bases of the junction left unmatched. Germline V lookup: CDR1 SGHKS, CDR2 YYEKEE (reference sequence). The CDR3 here is CASSALTGEGEKLFF. The CDR3 DNA is TGTGCCAGCAGCGCCTTGACAGGGGAAGGAGAAAAACTGTTTTTT.